Below are 29 T cell receptor beta chains sequenced from a single sample in a study of tumor-infiltrating lymphocytes in primary liver carcinoma. Alongside blood RNA obtained from unsorted whole blood, germline DNA was also extracted. The template, about 540 ng total RNA, yielded TCR beta cDNA made with a constant-region primer. Amplification in three nested multiplex PCR rounds with slightly modified ARM-PCR gave rise to TCR beta libraries. Each of the first two PCR rounds ran roughly 10 cycles with TRBV1-TRBV30 forward and C-beta reverse primers. TCRdb independently ran MiXCR on the multiplex PCR reads; one entry per CDR3 protein. The repertoire has 180,000 or so distinct CDR3 sequences, about 60% of them found once; the top ten carry about 72%. Input material: peripheral blood. The receptor source for this set is a middle-aged man with primary liver carcinoma and hepatitis B virus infection.

Concerning this clonotype itself: Mismatch with germline at one junction end may stem from a read error. This rearrangement joins TRBV12-3 or TRBV12-4 to TRBJ1-3, with D possibly TRBD1 on 5 matching bases. The CDR3 has 15 amino acids. CDR3 sequence: CTSSWGGFSGNTIYF. The CDR3 DNA sequence: TGTACCAGCAGTTGGGGGGGATTCTCTGGAAACACCATATATTTT.

As concerns this clonotype: No conserved phenylalanine or tryptophan ends this CDR3, so it is likely a read error. The chain combines TRBV11-2 with TRBJ2-7; D is uncertain. CDR1 and CDR2 (germline): SGHAT, FQNNGV. The CDR3 sequence is 14 residues long. V was shortened by 8 bases and J by 9 bases, with 23 bases between the two germline ends. In nucleotides, the CDR3 is TGTGCCAGCTCATGGTCAGACAATCTACGAGGGCAGTACCTC. The encoded protein is CASSWSDNLRGQYL.

There are a few counts of this clonotype. The chain links TRBV29-1 to TRBJ1-1; TRBD1 might be the D (5 bases). CDR1 SQVTM and CDR2 ANQGSEA come from the germline V gene. The CDR3 loop spans 12 amino acids. Trimming removed 3 bases at V and 4 bases at J, with 9 bases between. CDR3 sequence (DNA): TGCAGCGTTGAGGGGCCGCGCACTGAAGCTTTCTTT. Its translation is CSVEGPRTEAFF. Looking up the rest from reference TRBV29-1 and TRBJ1-1 gives the full variable domain: SAVISQKPSRDICQRGTSLTIQCQVDSQVTMMFWYRQQPGQSLTLIATANQGSEATYESGFVIDKFPISRPNLTFSTLTVSNMSPEDSSIYLCSVEGPRTEAFFGQGTRLTVV.

The chain combines TRBV13 with TRBJ1-1, with D unresolved. Looked up from germline, CDR1 is PRHDT and CDR2 is FYEKMQ (reference sequence). The CDR3 consists of 13 residues. V lost 2 bases, J lost 1 base, and 5 bases lay in between. CDR3 nucleotide sequence: TGTGCCAGCAGCTTAACCTCGAACACTGAAGCTTTCTTT. It yields the protein CASSLTSNTEAFF.

The rearrangement links TRBV29-1 to TRBJ2-7; D possibly uses TRBD1 or TRBD2 (5 bases each). The CDR3 spans 12 residues. The germline V gene has CDR1 SQVTM and CDR2 ANQGSEA. Trimming took off 4 bases at V and 3 bases at J, with 10 bases between the two ends. This CDR3 is CSVGQRNYEQYF. DNA for the CDR3: TGCAGCGTTGGACAGCGGAACTACGAGCAGTACTTC.

The chain combines TRBV14 with TRBJ1-4, with TRBD1 identical over 8 bases. J was trimmed by 10 bases and V by 0 bases; bases with no gene match: 7. Germline CDR1 and CDR2: SGHDN and FVKESK. This CDR3 is 15 amino acids long. The CDR3 protein is CASSQDHGTGVKLFF. CDR3 sequence (DNA): TGTGCCAGCAGCCAAGATCATGGGACAGGAGTAAAACTGTTTTTT.

To note about this clonotype: The conserved phenylalanine or tryptophan normally closing the CDR3 is absent here, so this likely arose from a read error. The chain combines TRBV12-3 or TRBV12-4 with TRBJ1-5, with no clear D. The CDR3 is 14 amino acids. V lost 7 bases and J 5 bases, leaving 15 bases between the germline ends. CDR3 residues: CASTLRGGHQPQHL. The CDR3, as DNA: TGTGCCAGCACCCTCCGGGGAGGCCATCAGCCCCAGCATCTT.

The CDR3 DNA sequence: TGTGCCAGCAACTCTGATTCGGAACGTATGAACACTGAAGCTTTCTTT. It codes for CASNSDSERMNTEAFF. The V call is TRBV11-2, the J call TRBJ1-1; D unresolved. The CDR3 spans 16 residues. Trimming took off 7 bases at V and 0 bases at J, with 18 bases between the two ends. Germline-derived CDR1 and CDR2 are SGHAT and FQNNGV.

The gene calls are TRBV11-2 and TRBJ1-2; the D is unclear. Germline V CDR1 and CDR2: SGHAT, FQNNGV. V shed 3 bases and J shed 14 bases, with 25 bases lying between them. This CDR3 region has 15 residues. DNA for the CDR3: TGTGCCAGCAGCTTGGGCCAACAAGGGCCCTATGGCCATACCTTC. The encoded protein is CASSLGQQGPYGHTF.

On this clonotype: One end of the junction fails to match germline, which may point to a read error. The rearrangement uses TRBV4-2 and TRBJ2-5; D ambiguous. Germline CDR1 LGHNA, CDR2 YNFKEQ. The CDR3 is 14 residues long. The chain's CDR3 is CASGQNWQQETQYF. Written as DNA, the CDR3 is TGTGCCAGCGGCCAAAATTGGCAGCAAGAGACCCAGTACTTC.

This clonotype was observed at least ten times. The chain joins TRBV11-2 to TRBJ1-6; no clear D. CDR1 SGHAT and CDR2 FQNNGV come from the germline V gene. The CDR3 has 16 amino acids. Trimming stripped 1 base from V and 7 bases from J, with 14 bases between. For the CDR3, the DNA is TGTGCCAGCAGCTTAGGACGGTACCTCAGGAATTCACCCCTCCACTTT. Its protein product is CASSLGRYLRNSPLHF.

The chain recombines TRBV6-5 with TRBJ2-3; D not resolved. Trimming removed 5 bases at V and 0 bases at J, with 12 bases between. The germline CDR1 and CDR2 sequences are MNHEY and SVGAGI. This CDR3 is 15 amino acids long. The CDR3 DNA follows: TGTGCCAGCAGTCCCCGGATGGCTAGCACAGATACGCAGTATTTT. Translating it yields CASSPRMASTDTQYF.

V usage is TRBV6-5 and J usage is TRBJ1-1; 8 bases are a match to TRBD1. This CDR3 has 11 amino acids. Per the germline V gene, CDR1 is MNHEY and CDR2 is SVGAGI. The trim removed 5 bases at V and 7 bases at J, leaving 0 bases unmatched. The CDR3 sequence: CASSGQGEAFF. The CDR3 bases are TGTGCCAGCAGTGGACAGGGTGAAGCTTTCTTT.

This clonotype was seen repeatedly, ten times or more. The rearrangement uses TRBV29-1 and TRBJ2-7; 8 positions match TRBD1. V lost 0 bases and J lost 7; bases outside the gene matches: 20. The CDR3 is 18 residues long. Germline loops: CDR1 SQVTM, CDR2 ANQGSEA. CDR3 nucleotide sequence: TGCAGCGTTGAAGATCCGGGATATCTACAGGGGGGTTCTCAGGAGCAGTACTTC. It specifies CSVEDPGYLQGGSQEQYF.

The chain is built from TRBV29-1 and TRBJ2-4, with D uncertain. This CDR3 is 12 amino acids long. Germline V gene sequence: CDR1 SQVTM, CDR2 ANQGSEA. This chain's CDR3 is CIVDTDLDIQYF. DNA for the CDR3: TGCATCGTCGATACAGACCTAGACATTCAGTACTTC.

This chain connects TRBV5-1 to TRBJ1-2; no clear D gene. Germline assignment: CDR1 SGHRS and CDR2 YFSETQ. The V end lost 10 bases, the J end lost 4 bases, and 11 bases lay between the germline ends. CDR3 length: 11 amino acids. CDR3 sequence: CASGGAYGYTF. CDR3 sequence (DNA): TGCGCCTCCGGCGGAGCCTATGGCTACACCTTC.

Regarding this clonotype: This may be a read error: a much more frequent sequence differs by one nucleotide. J is TRBJ2-1 and V is TRBV29-1; the D is unclear. CDR3 length: 12 residues. V lost 0 bases and J 12 bases, leaving 12 bases between the germline ends. Germline CDR1 SQVTM, CDR2 ANQGSEA. The CDR3 loop reads CSVEDHGHAQFF. The CDR3 nucleotides read TGCAGCGTTGAAGATCACGGCCATGCGCAGTTCTTC.

This clonotype occurred many times. This sequence joins TRBV11-2 and TRBJ2-3; 9 nucleotides align to TRBD2. CDR3 size: 14 residues. CDR1 is SGHAT and CDR2 is FQNNGV in the germline V gene. Trimming cost V 7 bases and J 3 bases; bases outside gene matches: 5. The CDR3 bases are TGTGCCAGCACAATAGCGGGAGTAACAGATACGCAGTATTTT. It translates to CASTIAGVTDTQYF.

The rearrangement uses TRBV7-9 and TRBJ2-7; D unresolved. V was shortened by 4 bases and J by 5 bases, with 9 bases between the two germline ends. The CDR3 is made up of 12 amino acids. Germline CDR1 is SEHNR and CDR2 is FQNEAQ (reference sequence). CDR3 residues: CASSSHGNEQYF. For the CDR3, the DNA is TGTGCCAGCAGCTCTCATGGGAACGAGCAGTACTTC. Using reference TRBV7-9 and TRBJ2-7 for the parts outside the CDR3, the full variable domain is DTGVSQNPRHKITKRGQNVTFRCDPISEHNRLYWYRQTLGQGPEFLTYFQNEAQLEKSRLLSDRFSAERPKGSFSTLEIQRTEQGDSAMYLCASSSHGNEQYFGPGTRLTVT.

The chain uses TRBV11-2 and TRBJ1-1; D unclear. The CDR3 contains 14 residues. The germline V and J ends were trimmed by 5 bases and 4 bases, with 14 bases remaining between them. Germline V gives CDR1 SGHAT, CDR2 FQNNGV. The CDR3 protein is CASSRQRLSTEAFF. CDR3 sequence (DNA): TGTGCCAGCAGCCGCCAGAGGTTGAGCACTGAAGCTTTCTTT.

This clonotype was seen only a few times. This chain connects TRBV4-2 to TRBJ2-1; D unresolved. V was pared by 1 base and J by 5 bases, with 12 bases between. Germline CDR1 and CDR2: LGHNA and YNFKEQ. The CDR3 extends over 15 amino acids. The CDR3, as DNA: TGTGCCAGCAGCCAAGTCCATCGCCAGAACAATGAGCAGTTCTTC. The encoded protein is CASSQVHRQNNEQFF.

Comments on this clonotype: The junction departs from the called germline gene at one end, perhaps through a read error. V usage is TRBV11-2 and J usage is TRBJ2-7; no clear D gene. The CDR3 totals 15 residues. The V gene's germline CDR1 is SGHAT and CDR2 FQNNGV. CDR3 sequence: CAGSSAPGGPYEQYF. CDR3 nucleotide sequence: TGTGCCGGCAGCTCCGCTCCAGGTGGCCCCTATGAGCAGTACTTC.

Notes on this clonotype: Mismatch with germline at one junction end may stem from a read error. The genes are TRBV10-3 and TRBJ2-1, with unresolved D. CDR3 size: 13 residues. Germline V CDR1 and CDR2: ENHRY, SYGVKD. The CDR3: CDISDAEAHEQFF. The CDR3 region has the DNA TGTGACATCAGTGACGCTGAGGCCCATGAGCAATTCTTC.

This rearrangement joins TRBV5-1 to TRBJ2-7, with D tentatively TRBD1 (6 bases). The CDR3 runs to 14 residues. Germline V gene data show CDR1 as SGHRS and CDR2 as YFSETQ. V was cut by 0 bases and J by 5 bases, with 12 bases left in between. CDR3 coding DNA: TGCGCCAGCAGCTTGGCAGTCAGGGGTAACGAGCAGTACTTC. Translation gives CASSLAVRGNEQYF.

This clonotype was counted only a few times. The chain is built from TRBV6-6 and TRBJ2-5; TRBD1 is a possible D gene (5 bases). Germline-derived CDR1 and CDR2 are MNHNY and SVGAGI (reference sequence). CDR3 length: 15 amino acids. V lost 1 base and J 4 bases, leaving 13 bases between the germline ends. CDR3 DNA sequence: TGTGCCAGCAGTTACTTGGGTCCCACAGGAGAGACCCAGTACTTC. Translating it yields CASSYLGPTGETQYF.

This clonotype appeared a few times. V and J are TRBV6-1 and TRBJ2-1; TRBD1 aligns across 8 bases. V was pared by 8 bases and J by 7 bases, with 19 bases of the junction left unmatched. CDR1 MNHNS and CDR2 SASEGT come from the germline V gene. The CDR3 contains 17 residues. CDR3: CASVGPDWTGRANEQFF. The CDR3 bases are TGTGCCAGCGTCGGCCCGGACTGGACAGGGCGTGCAAATGAGCAGTTCTTC.

The rearrangement uses TRBV29-1 and TRBJ2-7; TRBD2 matches 9 bases. This CDR3 region has 15 residues. The V and J ends lost 7 bases and 3 bases, in that order; junction bases with no gene match: 13. Germline CDR1 SQVTM, CDR2 ANQGSEA. In nucleotides, the CDR3 is TGCAGCGCATCGAAATGGCGGGAGGGGTACTACGAGCAGTACTTC. Its protein is CSASKWREGYYEQYF.

The chain carries TRBV5-4 and TRBJ2-7, with 11 bases identical to TRBD2. This CDR3 is 15 amino acids long. The J segment lost 5 bases and the V segment lost 0 bases, leaving 4 bases of the junction unmatched. The germline V gene encodes CDR1 SGHNT and CDR2 YYREEE (reference sequence). The CDR3 DNA is TGTGCCAGCAGCTTGGGACTAGCGGGAAACGACGAGCAGTACTTC. As protein: CASSLGLAGNDEQYF.

V is TRBV12-3 or TRBV12-4 and J is TRBJ2-5; TRBD1 or TRBD2 may be the D gene (5 bases each). Deletions cut 11 bases from V and 3 bases from J, with 13 bases between. The CDR3 covers 12 residues. CDR3 in amino acids: CAGGWDEETQYF. CDR3 nucleotide sequence: TGTGCCGGCGGGTGGGACGAAGAGACCCAGTACTTC.